A single sample is the source of the 20 T cell receptor beta chains below, sequenced in a study of T-cell reconstitution after alpha-beta-depleted transplantation in children. Preparing the TCRbeta library involved the use of unique molecular identifiers. Each CDR3 protein is one row after TCRdb ran MiXCR on the PCR reads. The table includes fewer than 350,000 distinct CDR3 sequences, over 9% detected once. Sequenced here: PBMCs, sampled before TCRalphabeta/CD19-depleted stem cell transplant. The origin of the receptors is a boy younger than two with acute myeloid leukemia, due to receive a stem cell transplant.

On this clonotype itself: A much larger clone lies a single base off, so this may be a read error. The chain joins TRBV7-9 to TRBJ2-1; D is perhaps TRBD1 (5 bases). The germline V gene has CDR1 SEHNR and CDR2 FQNEAQ (reference sequence). This CDR3 is built from 16 residues. DNA of the CDR3: TGTGCCAGCAGCTCACTTGGTGAGGACATCTACAATGAGCCGTTCTTC. Amino acids: CASSSLGEDIYNEPFF. Full variable domain (outside the CDR3, taken from reference TRBV7-9 and TRBJ2-1): DTGVSQNPRHKITKRGQNVTFRCDPISEHNRLYWYRQTLGQGPEFLTYFQNEAQLEKSRLLSDRFSAERPKGSFSTLEIQRTEQGDSAMYLCASSSLGEDIYNEPFFGPGTRLTVL.

This clonotype was seen repeatedly, ten times or more. The J gene is TRBJ2-3, the V gene TRBV7-3; D is possibly TRBD1 (5 bases). The V and J ends lost 0 bases and 4 bases respectively, with 8 bases between them. The CDR3 has 14 residues. The germline CDR1 and CDR2 sequences are SGHTA and FQGTGA. The chain's CDR3 is CASSLTLGADTQYF. CDR3 nucleotides: TGTGCCAGCAGCTTAACGTTAGGGGCAGATACGCAGTATTTT.

This clonotype occurred many times. The CDR3 reads CSARDHKAGNYGYTF. The CDR3 region has the DNA TGCAGTGCTAGAGATCATAAGGCAGGGAACTATGGCTACACCTTC. This chain joins TRBV20-1 and TRBJ1-2; TRBD1 is a possible D gene (5 bases). The germline gives CDR1 DFQATT, CDR2 SNEGSKA (reference sequence). CDR3 length equals 15 residues. Trimming shortened V by 0 bases and J by 2 bases, and 13 bases separated the two germline ends.

This clonotype was seen ten or more times. J is TRBJ1-3 and V is TRBV20-1; D not resolved. The CDR3 is 15 residues long. V lost 3 bases, J lost 0 bases, and 12 bases lay in between. Germline CDR1 and CDR2: DFQATT and SNEGSKA (reference sequence). The CDR3 loop is CSARRGESSGNTIYF. The CDR3 DNA sequence: TGCAGTGCTAGGAGAGGAGAGAGCTCTGGAAACACCATATATTTT.

There are many counts of this clonotype. The gene calls are TRBV5-1 and TRBJ2-2, with D perhaps TRBD1 (6 bases). Germline V gene data show CDR1 as SGHRS and CDR2 as YFSETQ. With 4 bases removed from V and 6 bases from J, the gap between germline ends came to 13 bases. This CDR3 contains 14 residues. Here the CDR3 DNA reads TGCGCCAGCAGCCGGGACATTACGCCCGGGGAGCTGTTTTTT. Its translation: CASSRDITPGELFF. The full variable domain, in which reference TRBV5-1 and TRBJ2-2 provide the parts outside the CDR3, is KAGVTQTPRYLIKTRGQQVTLSCSPISGHRSVSWYQQTPGQGLQFLFEYFSETQRNKGNFPGRFSGRQFSNSRSEMNVSTLELGDSALYLCASSRDITPGELFFGEGSRLTVL.

Regarding this clonotype: This clone may be a read error of a much larger clone one base away. The chain recombines TRBV10-3 with TRBJ2-3; tentatively, D is TRBD1 or TRBD2 (7 bases each). CDR1 and CDR2 (germline): ENHRY, SYGVKD. The CDR3 runs to 14 residues. Trimming left V 8 bases short and J 4 bases short, with 16 bases between. CDR3 loop: CAIREVGGPDTQYF. Written as DNA, the CDR3 is TGTGCCATCCGGGAGGTAGGGGGCCCAGATACGCAGTATTTT.

Ten or more counts support this clonotype. This chain joins TRBV20-1 and TRBJ2-2; possibly TRBD2 for D (6 bases). Germline CDR1 DFQATT, CDR2 SNEGSKA (reference sequence). The CDR3 loop spans 16 amino acids. With 8 bases removed from V and 5 bases from J, the gap between germline ends came to 24 bases. In DNA form, the CDR3 reads TGCAGTACCGGACGAATTGCGGGGTTTGGAACCGGGGAGCTGTTTTTT. Its translation: CSTGRIAGFGTGELFF.

This clonotype was counted ten times or more. The chain uses TRBV27 and TRBJ2-1, with D perhaps matching TRBD2 (6 bases). The germline CDR1 and CDR2 sequences are MNHEY and SMNVEV (reference sequence). V lost 5 bases to trimming and J lost 4 bases, with 12 bases between them. The CDR3 covers 14 residues. The CDR3 here is CASSPSGLYNEQFF. CDR3 DNA: TGTGCCAGCAGTCCATCGGGACTTTACAATGAGCAGTTCTTC.

This clonotype was detected ten times or more. V gene TRBV6-4 combines with J gene TRBJ2-1; 9 bases fit TRBD2. The V gene end was trimmed by 0 bases and the J gene end by 4 bases; junction bases not matched to a gene: 7. The germline V gene has CDR1 MRHNA and CDR2 SNTAGT. The CDR3 spans 17 residues. The CDR3, as DNA: TGTGCCAGCAGTGACTCGAAGAGGCGGGGGGGATACAATGAGCAGTTCTTC. Protein sequence: CASSDSKRRGGYNEQFF.

This chain joins TRBV24-1 and TRBJ2-3; tentatively, D is TRBD2 (6 bases). The CDR3 has 15 residues. The ends were cut back, 5 bases at V and 1 base at J, with 12 bases in the middle. Germline V CDR1 and CDR2: KGHDR, SFDVKD. The chain's CDR3 is CATSAGGMGTDTQYF. The CDR3, as DNA: TGTGCCACCAGTGCTGGAGGGATGGGCACAGATACGCAGTATTTT.

This clonotype was picked up many times. The rearrangement joins TRBV5-6 to TRBJ1-6, with D perhaps TRBD1 (5 bases). This CDR3 has 13 residues. Germline CDR1 SGHDT, CDR2 YYEEEE. Trimming removed 4 bases at V and 8 bases at J, with 10 bases between. CDR3 sequence: CASSGAWHSPLHF. The CDR3 bases are TGTGCCAGCAGCGGGGCATGGCATTCACCCCTCCACTTT.

This clonotype was counted many times. The chain employs TRBV6-5 and TRBJ1-1; D unclear. CDR3 length: 13 amino acids. CDR1 and CDR2 (germline): MNHEY, SVGAGI. V shed 4 bases and J shed 5 bases, with 11 bases lying between them. CDR3 sequence reads: CASSSYLGTEAFF. For the CDR3, the DNA is TGTGCCAGCAGTTCATATTTGGGTACTGAAGCTTTCTTT.

Ten or more counts support this clonotype. A much larger clone sits a single nucleotide away, making a read error possible. The rearrangement links TRBV5-1 to TRBJ1-1; D is undetermined. Germline V gene sequence: CDR1 SGHRS, CDR2 YFSETQ. With 0 bases removed from V and 1 base from J, the gap between germline ends came to 7 bases. The CDR3 consists of 14 residues. The DNA of the CDR3 is TGCGCCAGCAGCTTGGGGTCAGGGAACACTGAAGCTTTCTTT. Protein sequence: CASSLGSGNTEAFF. Together with reference TRBV5-1 and TRBJ1-1, the CDR3 gives the full variable domain: KAGVTQTPRYLIKTRGQQVTLSCSPISGHRSVSWYQQTPGQGLQFLFEYFSETQRNKGNFPGRFSGRQFSNSRSEMNVSTLELGDSALYLCASSLGSGNTEAFFGQGTRLTVV.

This chain joins TRBV5-1 and TRBJ2-3, with D unresolved. Looked up from germline, CDR1 is SGHRS and CDR2 is YFSETQ. V was cut by 4 bases and J by 5 bases, with 8 bases left in between. The CDR3 runs to 12 residues. The chain's CDR3 is CASSRSIDTQYF. The CDR3 DNA is TGCGCCAGCAGCAGGTCCATAGATACGCAGTATTTT.

As for this clonotype: A much larger clone differs from this one at a single base, so this may be a read error. The chain has TRBV7-9 and TRBJ2-1; no definite D call. This CDR3 region has 10 residues. Germline V gene data show CDR1 as SEHNR and CDR2 as FQNEAQ (reference sequence). Trimming took off 7 bases at V and 9 bases at J, with 7 bases between the two ends. CDR3 protein: CASTGPEQFF. The CDR3 nucleotides are TGTGCCAGCACGGGTCCTGAGCAGTTCTTC.

The chain carries TRBV4-2 and TRBJ2-7; D unresolved. The CDR3 is 15 amino acids. The germline gives CDR1 LGHNA, CDR2 YNFKEQ. Trimming took 0 bases from V and 4 from J, leaving 13 bases between them. The CDR3 is CASSQESVHFYEQYF. The CDR3, as DNA: TGTGCCAGCAGCCAAGAGTCCGTGCACTTTTACGAGCAGTACTTC.

There are many counts of this clonotype. J is TRBJ1-1 and V is TRBV29-1; tentatively, D is TRBD1 (5 bases). Germline V CDR1 and CDR2: SQVTM, ANQGSEA. The CDR3 length is 13 residues. Deletions cut 6 bases from V and 2 bases from J, with 13 bases between. Written as DNA, the CDR3 is TGCAGCGTATGGGGACGGGACAACACTGAAGCTTTCTTT. Translating it yields CSVWGRDNTEAFF.

This clonotype was detected many times. This chain joins TRBV29-1 and TRBJ1-2; 7 bases are shared with TRBD1. The germline V gene has CDR1 SQVTM and CDR2 ANQGSEA. With 6 bases clipped from V and 8 bases from J, the junction kept 6 bases outside the gene matches. This CDR3 region has 11 residues. CDR3 nucleotides: TGCAGCGTCACTGACAGGGCGGGCTACACCTTC. The encoded protein is CSVTDRAGYTF.

The table lists this clonotype with many counts. Its ends do not fully match the called genes, so a read error is possible. The V call is TRBV4-3, the J call TRBJ2-5; D ambiguous. CDR1 is LGHNA, CDR2 YSLEER, per germline. CDR3 length equals 13 residues. CDR3 loop: CASSQDGEETQYF. Written as DNA, the CDR3 is TGTGCCAGCAGCCAAGACGGCGAAGAGACCCAGTACTTC.

In its sample, this clonotype was seen many times. The chain joins TRBV7-9 to TRBJ1-4; 7 nucleotides match TRBD1. CDR1 is SEHNR and CDR2 is FQNEAQ in the germline V gene (reference sequence). The CDR3 is 15 amino acids. Trimming took 5 bases from V and 4 from J; bases not matched to a gene: 7. The CDR3 DNA is TGTGCCAGCAGCCTCCTGACAGGGTTTAATGAAAAACTGTTTTTT. Amino acid sequence: CASSLLTGFNEKLFF.